This T cell receptor (beta chain) comes out of a study of blood T cells in healthy people across ages. Using a J-beta primer mix together with a sample-barcoded 5' primer, a second PCR was run for roughly 6 to 12 cycles. Paired-end reads containing CDR3 totaled no fewer than 2.5 million for each sample. MiXCR was run by TCRdb on the 5' RACE reads, yielding one entry per CDR3 protein. Here the sample spans around 1,100,000 distinct CDR3 sequences, under 40% being singletons. CDR1 is SGDLS, CDR2 YYNGEE, per germline. The V gene lost 0 bases and the J gene lost 10 bases, with 7 bases spanning the gap. The CDR3 sequence is 11 residues long.

This clonotype originated in a man aged 18 to 30 in good health. Specimen: blood. V is TRBV9 and J is TRBJ1-2, with TRBD1 as a possible D gene (5 bases). As DNA, the CDR3 is TGTGCCAGCAGCGTAGGGGGGGACTACACCTTC. As protein: CASSVGGDYTF.